The 13 T cell receptor beta chains reported below all come from one sample, sequenced in a study of Graves' ophthalmopathy and Graves' hyperthyroidism. Using RNA transcripts, the TCR beta CDR3 regions were amplified. After a first-round RT-PCR with HTBI primers, a second-round multiplex PCR was run. TCRdb reprocessed the multiplex PCR reads with MiXCR, giving one entry per CDR3 protein. The sample includes about 740,000 distinct CDR3 sequences, roughly 40% of them seen just once. The specimen sequenced was peripheral blood. These TCRs come from an adult man with Graves' ophthalmopathy.

This clonotype appeared a few times. The chain links TRBV5-6 to TRBJ1-1; tentatively, D is TRBD1 (6 bases). V dropped 0 bases and J dropped 4 bases, with 10 bases sitting between them. The CDR3 runs 14 residues. Per germline, CDR1 SGHDT and CDR2 YYEEEE. CDR3 loop: CASSLANRVTEAFF. The CDR3 DNA sequence: TGTGCCAGCAGCTTGGCGAACAGGGTCACTGAAGCTTTCTTT.

A note on this clonotype: Here the CDR3 omits its conserved ending phenylalanine or tryptophan, so a read error is the likely source. The CDR3 loop is CSAEGTGHYEQYI. CDR3 DNA sequence: TGCAGCGCCGAGGGGACAGGCCACTACGAGCAGTACATC. The rearrangement uses TRBV29-1 and TRBJ2-7; TRBD1 matches 8 bases. The V gene end was trimmed by 7 bases and the J gene end by 3 bases; junction bases not matched to a gene: 8. Germline CDR1 SQVTM, CDR2 ANQGSEA. The CDR3 covers 13 residues.

The chain is built from TRBV12-3 or TRBV12-4 and TRBJ1-5; D might be TRBD1 (6 bases). The ends were cut back, 8 bases at V and 0 bases at J, with 26 bases in the middle. This CDR3 is built from 19 residues. The CDR3 protein is CASSPQPGGAADSNQPQHF. Written as DNA, the CDR3 is TGTGCCAGCTCACCTCAACCGGGGGGGGCGGCTGATAGCAATCAGCCCCAGCATTTT.

The V gene is TRBV20-1, the J gene TRBJ1-1; no reliable D call. Trimming stripped 1 base from V and 1 base from J, with 10 bases between. The CDR3 covers 14 residues. Germline V gives CDR1 DFQATT, CDR2 SNEGSKA (reference sequence). The CDR3 DNA reads TGCAGTGCTAGAGTCCGGCAGAGGAACACTGAAGCTTTCTTT. This sequence encodes CSARVRQRNTEAFF.

With regard to this clonotype: A junction end diverges from the germline sequence, so it may reflect a read error. V and J are TRBV11-1 and TRBJ1-5, with D hard to call. The CDR3 has 15 residues. The germline gives CDR1 SGHAT, CDR2 FQDESV (reference sequence). The CDR3 sequence: CASSLAGISSQPQHF. CDR3 bases: TGTGCCAGCAGCTTAGCGGGGATTAGCAGTCAGCCCCAGCATTTT.

This clonotype was detected ten times or more. The rearrangement joins TRBV19 to TRBJ2-5, with TRBD1 as a possible D gene (6 bases). V was clipped by 10 bases and J by 13 bases, with 19 bases between them. This CDR3 region has 11 residues. Germline loops: CDR1 LNHDA, CDR2 SQIVND (reference sequence). In nucleotides, the CDR3 is TGTGCCACCACAGGGAGAGGGACGCCGTACTTC. Residues: CATTGRGTPYF.

This clonotype was observed a handful of times. Germline is not matched at one junction end, which may reflect a read error. The chain is built from TRBV5-4 and TRBJ1-2, with D unresolved. The CDR3 covers 15 residues. Per germline, CDR1 SGHNT and CDR2 YYREEE (reference sequence). The CDR3 sequence is CASSQDSRSPYGYTF. CDR3 nucleotides: TGCGCCAGCAGCCAAGATTCCAGGTCTCCATATGGCTACACCTTC.

Note on this clonotype: A much bigger clone sits one base away, suggesting this may be a read error. The genes are TRBV7-9 and TRBJ2-7; D remains unclear. The germline gives CDR1 SEHNR, CDR2 FQNEAQ (reference sequence). Deletions cut 3 bases from V and 2 bases from J, with 11 bases between. The CDR3 totals 14 residues. CDR3 protein: CASSFETYTYEQYF. CDR3 in DNA: TGTGCCAGCAGCTTCGAGACATACACCTACGAGCAGTACTTC.

The table lists this clonotype with many counts. The J gene is TRBJ1-2, the V gene TRBV7-3, with D possibly being TRBD1 (5 bases). The V gene's germline CDR1 is SGHTA and CDR2 FQGTGA. The CDR3 is 13 residues long. V was clipped by 1 base and J by 6 bases, with 9 bases between them. For the CDR3, the DNA is TGTGCCAGCAGCTTAAGGGCGGGGGATGGCTACACCTTC. It specifies CASSLRAGDGYTF.

This chain connects TRBV2 to TRBJ1-5, with 10 bases lining up with TRBD1. Unmatched junction bases numbered 16, after V lost 6 bases and J lost 5 bases. Germline CDR1 is SNHLY and CDR2 is FYNNEI. This CDR3 spans 18 amino acids. The DNA for the CDR3 is TGTGCCAGCAGGATGGTTAAACCGGGACAGGGGCTTCATCAGCCCCAGCATTTT. Translated, it gives CASRMVKPGQGLHQPQHF.

This clonotype has only a few counts. V gene TRBV20-1 combines with J gene TRBJ1-1, with TRBD1 as a possible D gene (5 bases). This CDR3 is built from 13 residues. The V gene lost 6 bases and the J gene lost 2 bases, with 13 bases spanning the gap. Germline CDR1 is DFQATT and CDR2 is SNEGSKA (reference sequence). The CDR3 region has the DNA TGCAGTGCCGCCTCCGGGGCAAACACTGAAGCTTTCTTT. Residues: CSAASGANTEAFF.

The chain joins TRBV25-1 to TRBJ1-2; D not certain. In germline, CDR1 is MGHDK, CDR2 SYGVNS. This CDR3 is built from 14 residues. V lost 4 bases to trimming and J lost 8 bases, with 17 bases between them. In DNA form, the CDR3 reads TGTGCCAGCAGTGGATTCTGCAGTATCGGCGGCTACACCTTC. Residues: CASSGFCSIGGYTF.

The rearrangement links TRBV9 to TRBJ1-6; no firm D call. This CDR3 spans 12 amino acids. Per germline, CDR1 SGDLS and CDR2 YYNGEE. Trimming shortened V by 8 bases and J by 9 bases, and 12 bases separated the two germline ends. The CDR3 sequence is CASDGEGSPLHF. The CDR3 DNA reads TGTGCCAGTGACGGGGAAGGTTCACCCCTCCACTTT.